One and the same sample provided the 27 T cell receptor beta chains below, sequenced in a study of a mutant IDH1 vaccine in newly diagnosed glioma. The sample's time point: week 47, end of study. Each vaccine dose was 300 ug of mutant IDH1 20-mer peptide, with topical imiquimod. Here immunoSEQ multiplex PCR was the method, and the copy in TCRdb shows in-frame clones only, minus some. The profile shows 90,000 to 100,000 clones, over 85% of them singletons. No cognate antigen is known for these TCRs. The sample was PBMCs, taken from a glioma patient whose treatment included an IDH1 peptide vaccine. The receptors stem from a woman in her 50s with glioma.

The J gene is TRBJ1-2, the V gene TRBV29-1; 9 bases are a match to TRBD1. CDR3 length: 16 amino acids. Trimming removed 3 bases from V and 4 bases from J; junction bases left unmatched: 12. Germline CDR1 SQVTM, CDR2 ANQGSEA. Here the CDR3 reads CSVDRTGALGTYGYTF. CDR3 nucleotide sequence: TGCAGCGTTGATCGGACAGGGGCGCTGGGTACCTATGGCTACACCTTC. The full variable domain, with the rest looked up from reference TRBV29-1 and TRBJ1-2, is SAVISQKPSRDICQRGTSLTIQCQVDSQVTMMFWYRQQPGQSLTLIATANQGSEATYESGFVIDKFPISRPNLTFSTLTVSNMSPEDSSIYLCSVDRTGALGTYGYTFGSGTRLTVV.

V gene TRBV7-9 combines with J gene TRBJ2-5; no clear D gene. Gene TRBJ2-7 matches the end of the DNA better, so the J call may be wrong. The CDR3 is made up of 11 amino acids. Germline V gene data show CDR1 as SEHNR and CDR2 as FQNEAQ (reference sequence). The CDR3 spells CASSPLYEQYF. The CDR3 region has the DNA TGTGCCAGCAGCCCCCTATACGAGCAGTACTTC.

The chain links TRBV28 to TRBJ1-1, with D hard to call. The CDR3 is 12 residues long. Per the germline V gene, CDR1 is MDHEN and CDR2 is SYDVKM. Trimming removed 3 bases from V and 11 bases from J, with 13 bases in between. Here the CDR3 DNA reads TGTGCCAGCAGTTTTGGCCGCCCCTACGCTTTCTTT. This sequence encodes CASSFGRPYAFF.

The rearrangement uses TRBV10-3 and TRBJ1-3, with D maybe TRBD1 (6 bases). Between the trimmed V and J ends, which lost 3 bases and 0 bases, there was a span of 18 bases. This CDR3 has 18 amino acids. Germline values: CDR1 ENHRY, CDR2 SYGVKD. CDR3 sequence reads: CAISDDRNSLNSGNTIYF. The CDR3 nucleotides are TGTGCCATCAGTGACGACAGGAACTCCCTCAACTCTGGAAACACCATATATTTT.

This chain joins TRBV11-2 and TRBJ2-3; D is possibly TRBD1 or TRBD2 (5 bases each). The germline V gene has CDR1 SGHAT and CDR2 FQNNGV. V was cut by 1 base and J by 2 bases, with 19 bases left in between. The CDR3 is made up of 18 amino acids. This chain's CDR3 is CASSLGSQGTRVTDTQYF. The DNA for the CDR3 is TGTGCCAGCAGCTTAGGGAGTCAGGGAACGCGGGTCACAGATACGCAGTATTTT.

This chain's CDR3 is CASSLTLLGPGELFF. CDR3 DNA sequence: TGCGCCAGCAGCTTGACCCTTTTGGGTCCCGGGGAGCTGTTTTTT. J is TRBJ2-2 and V is TRBV5-1; D gene unclear. V lost 1 base to trimming and J lost 6 bases, with 13 bases between them. The CDR3 consists of 15 residues. CDR1 is SGHRS and CDR2 is YFSETQ in the germline V gene.

This sequence joins TRBV5-1 and TRBJ2-2; no clear D. The V end lost 4 bases, the J end lost 3 bases, and 13 bases lay between the germline ends. Germline CDR1 is SGHRS and CDR2 is YFSETQ. This CDR3 has 15 residues. DNA of the CDR3: TGCGCCAGCAGCCCAAACCGGGCGGACACCGGGGAGCTGTTTTTT. Its translation: CASSPNRADTGELFF.

This clone was detected only once. CDR3 nucleotides: TGTGCCAGCAGTCCGCCCCCGGACAGGGCCTCACCCCTCCACTTT. Encoded protein: CASSPPPDRASPLHF. The chain is built from TRBV27 and TRBJ1-6, with TRBD1 identical over 8 bases. With V trimmed by 5 bases and J by 10 bases, 10 bases remained unmatched. The V gene's germline CDR1 is MNHEY and CDR2 SMNVEV (reference sequence). The CDR3 is 15 residues long.

The chain employs TRBV4-1 and TRBJ1-5; D uncertain. Germline values: CDR1 MGHRA, CDR2 YSYEKL. V gave up 4 bases and J gave up 2 bases, with 12 bases separating them. The CDR3 is 15 residues long. CDR3 coding DNA: TGCGCCAGCAGCCCACAAAAAATGGGCAATCAGCCCCAGCATTTT. It is translated as CASSPQKMGNQPQHF.

The rearrangement links TRBV5-1 to TRBJ2-7; a weak D match, TRBD2 (5 bases). The ends were cut back, 4 bases at V and 0 bases at J, with 14 bases in the middle. This CDR3 comprises 15 residues. Germline values: CDR1 SGHRS, CDR2 YFSETQ. DNA of the CDR3: TGCGCCAGCAGCCTTACCGGGATCAGCTCCTACGAGCAGTACTTC. Its translation: CASSLTGISSYEQYF. Full variable domain (rest looked up from reference TRBV5-1 and TRBJ2-7): KAGVTQTPRYLIKTRGQQVTLSCSPISGHRSVSWYQQTPGQGLQFLFEYFSETQRNKGNFPGRFSGRQFSNSRSEMNVSTLELGDSALYLCASSLTGISSYEQYFGPGTRLTVT.

This sequence joins TRBV29-1 and TRBJ2-2, with TRBD2 matching 8 bases. Trimming at V came to 7 bases and at J to 5 bases, leaving 6 bases not matched to a gene. The length of the CDR3 is 13 residues. Germline loops: CDR1 SQVTM, CDR2 ANQGSEA. The CDR3 region is CSAGLVRTGELFF. The CDR3 coding sequence is TGCAGCGCGGGACTAGTACGAACCGGGGAGCTGTTTTTT.

The chain employs TRBV30 and TRBJ1-2; TRBD1 is a possible D gene (5 bases). The CDR3 is 13 amino acids. The germline CDR1 and CDR2 sequences are GTSNPN and SVGIG (reference sequence). V was trimmed by 5 bases and J by 4 bases, leaving 14 bases between them. The CDR3 bases are TGTGCCTGGGTGGGGACCGCGGGCTATGGCTACACCTTC. This sequence encodes CAWVGTAGYGYTF. Complete variable domain (other parts from reference TRBV30 and TRBJ1-2): SQTIHQWPATLVQPVGSPLSLECTVEGTSNPNLYWYRQAAGRGLQLLFYSVGIGQISSEVPQNLSASRPQDRQFILSSKKLLLSDSGFYLCAWVGTAGYGYTFGSGTRLTVV.

The V and J genes are TRBV28 and TRBJ2-5, with 8 positions matching TRBD2. Germline V gene data show CDR1 as MDHEN and CDR2 as SYDVKM. The CDR3 totals 15 residues. Trimming removed 5 bases from V and 5 bases from J; junction bases left unmatched: 10. CDR3: CASSPPGGSEETQYF. The CDR3 bases are TGTGCCAGCAGTCCCCCGGGAGGGTCGGAGGAGACCCAGTACTTC. Together with reference TRBV28 and TRBJ2-5, the CDR3 gives the full variable domain: DVKVTQSSRYLVKRTGEKVFLECVQDMDHENMFWYRQDPGLGLRLIYFSYDVKMKEKGDIPEGYSVSREKKERFSLILESASTNQTSMYLCASSPPGGSEETQYFGPGTRLLVL.

The chain employs TRBV7-3 and TRBJ2-5; TRBD2 aligns across 15 bases. There are 15 residues in the CDR3. The V and J ends lost 5 bases and 3 bases, in that order; junction bases with no gene match: 1. Germline V gives CDR1 SGHTA, CDR2 FQGTGA. The CDR3 nucleotides read TGTGCCAGCAGCCGGACTAGCGGGAGGGAAGAGACCCAGTACTTC. This gives the protein CASSRTSGREETQYF.

In this sample, this clone turned up once. The rearrangement links TRBV15 to TRBJ1-2; no firm D call. Germline assignment: CDR1 LNHNV and CDR2 YYDKDF (reference sequence). The CDR3 has 14 amino acids. Deletions cut 1 base from V and 1 base from J, with 7 bases between. Here the CDR3 DNA reads TGTGCCACCAGCAGAGGAGGGAATAACTATGGCTACACCTTC. Translating it yields CATSRGGNNYGYTF.

The chain has TRBV9 and TRBJ2-7; unclear D gene. V lost 0 bases and J 5 bases, leaving 6 bases between the germline ends. Germline CDR1 reads SGDLS; CDR2 reads YYNGEE. CDR3 length: 12 residues. CDR3 in DNA: TGTGCCAGCAGCGTAGCCGATCACGAGCAGTACTTC. This codes for CASSVADHEQYF.

This chain joins TRBV5-1 and TRBJ2-5, with D perhaps assigned TRBD1 or TRBD2 (6 bases each). The J call is doubtful: the DNA matches TRBJ2-7 better. This CDR3 is built from 14 residues. The V gene's germline CDR1 is SGHRS and CDR2 YFSETQ. CDR3 residues: CASSLEYGGLEQYF. CDR3 coding DNA: TGCGCCAGCAGCTTGGAGTACGGGGGCCTCGAGCAGTACTTC.

The rearrangement joins TRBV2 to TRBJ2-7; 13 bases map to TRBD2. The CDR3 consists of 16 residues. J was trimmed by 4 bases and V by 2 bases; bases with no gene match: 5. Germline assignment: CDR1 SNHLY and CDR2 FYNNEI. The chain's CDR3 is CASSEFRTSGSYEQYF. The CDR3 bases are TGTGCCAGCAGTGAATTCCGGACTAGCGGGAGTTACGAGCAGTACTTC.

The chain uses TRBV2 and TRBJ1-1; D perhaps matches TRBD1 (5 bases). The germline CDR1 and CDR2 sequences are SNHLY and FYNNEI. The CDR3 has 15 amino acids. Trimming pared 7 bases from V and 0 bases from J, leaving 15 bases between. CDR3 coding DNA: TGTGCCAGCACCCGACAGCTAACCATGAACACTGAAGCTTTCTTT. Amino acids: CASTRQLTMNTEAFF.

This clone was seen a handful of times. The chain carries TRBV27 and TRBJ1-1, with 9 bases fitting TRBD1. Trimming cost V 4 bases and J 7 bases; bases outside gene matches: 10. The germline CDR1 and CDR2 sequences are MNHEY and SMNVEV (reference sequence). The CDR3 has 15 amino acids. The CDR3 reads CASSSRDRVLGEAFF. In DNA form, the CDR3 reads TGTGCCAGCAGTTCCCGGGACAGGGTCCTAGGTGAAGCTTTCTTT.

The chain is built from TRBV5-1 and TRBJ2-7, with unresolved D. Looked up from germline, CDR1 is SGHRS and CDR2 is YFSETQ. V was trimmed by 3 bases and J by 0 bases, leaving 10 bases between them. This CDR3 is built from 14 residues. This chain's CDR3 is CASSSQDASYEQYF. The DNA of the CDR3 is TGCGCCAGCAGCTCCCAGGATGCCTCCTACGAGCAGTACTTC.

The chain has TRBV28 and TRBJ2-2, with 11 nucleotides matching TRBD2. This CDR3 is 18 amino acids long. V shed 7 bases, J shed 6 bases, and the junction held 16 bases outside the gene matches. CDR1 is MDHEN, CDR2 SYDVKM, per germline. The CDR3 DNA reads as TGTGCCAGCACGTGGGCTAGCGGGAGGCCAGTCGGGTCCGGGGAGCTGTTTTTT. Its translation: CASTWASGRPVGSGELFF.

The chain couples TRBV7-3 to TRBJ2-2; D call uncertain. CDR1 and CDR2 from the germline V gene are SGHTA and FQGTGA. The V end was cut by 4 bases, the J end by 8 bases, with 8 bases between. This CDR3 has 12 amino acids. The CDR3 DNA is TGTGCCAGCAGCTACCCCCCTGGGGAGCTGTTTTTT. It codes for CASSYPPGELFF.

The chain links TRBV5-1 to TRBJ2-1; D gene unclear. The CDR3 contains 14 residues. From germline, CDR1 is SGHRS and CDR2 YFSETQ. Between the trimmed V and J ends, which lost 0 bases and 7 bases, there was a span of 11 bases. The CDR3 sequence: CASSLGFLQNEQFF. CDR3 sequence (DNA): TGCGCCAGCAGCTTGGGGTTTCTTCAAAATGAGCAGTTCTTC.

This clone was found once. The chain combines TRBV11-2 with TRBJ2-1; perhaps D is TRBD1 or TRBD2 (5 bases each). This CDR3 contains 16 residues. Trimming shortened V by 5 bases and J by 4 bases, and 18 bases separated the two germline ends. Germline V gene sequence: CDR1 SGHAT, CDR2 FQNNGV. This chain's CDR3 is CASSLGEHPGYNEQFF. DNA of the CDR3: TGTGCCAGCAGCCTCGGGGAGCACCCAGGGTACAATGAGCAGTTCTTC.

V usage is TRBV29-1 and J usage is TRBJ1-2; 8 bases fit TRBD1. This CDR3 has 12 residues. Unmatched junction bases numbered 6, after V lost 7 bases and J lost 5 bases. The germline CDR1 and CDR2 sequences are SQVTM and ANQGSEA. CDR3 in DNA: TGCAGCGGTCAGACAGGGGCGTATGGCTACACCTTC. It yields the protein CSGQTGAYGYTF.

The chain has TRBV12-5 and TRBJ1-2; 9 bases are a match to TRBD1. Trimming took 0 bases from V and 4 from J; bases not matched to a gene: 9. This CDR3 contains 17 residues. Germline V lookup: CDR1 LGHNT, CDR2 FRNRAP. This CDR3 is CASGLVVGDRAGYGYTF. The CDR3 DNA reads as TGTGCTAGTGGTTTGGTAGTGGGGGACAGGGCGGGCTATGGCTACACCTTC.